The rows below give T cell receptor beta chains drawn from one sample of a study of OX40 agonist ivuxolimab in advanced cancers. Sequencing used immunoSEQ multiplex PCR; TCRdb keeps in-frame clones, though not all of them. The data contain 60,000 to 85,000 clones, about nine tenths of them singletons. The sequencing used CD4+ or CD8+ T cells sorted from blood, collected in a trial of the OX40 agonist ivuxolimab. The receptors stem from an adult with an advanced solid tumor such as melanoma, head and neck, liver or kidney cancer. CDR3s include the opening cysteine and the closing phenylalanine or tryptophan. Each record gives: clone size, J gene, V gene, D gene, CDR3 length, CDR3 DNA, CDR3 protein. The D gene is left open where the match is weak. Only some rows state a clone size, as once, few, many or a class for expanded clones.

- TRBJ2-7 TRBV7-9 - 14 TGTGCCAGCAGCTTAGAAGGCAGTTCCTACGAGCAGTACTTC CASSLEGSSYEQYF
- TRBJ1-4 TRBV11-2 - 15 TGTGCCAGCAGCGCACAATGGGGGGGGGATGAAAAACTGTTTTTT CASSAQWGGDEKLFF
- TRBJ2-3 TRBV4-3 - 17 TGCGCCAGCAGCCAACTTGCATGGACAGAGACCACAGATACGCAGTATTTT CASSQLAWTETTDTQYF
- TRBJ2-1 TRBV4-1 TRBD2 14 TGCGCCAGCAGCCAACCGGGACTAGCAGCTGAGCAGTTCTTC CASSQPGLAAEQFF
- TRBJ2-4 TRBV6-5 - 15 TGTGCCAGCAGGGAATTTACGGGGCCCGGGAACATTCAGTACTTC CASREFTGPGNIQYF
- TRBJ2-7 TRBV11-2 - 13 TGTGCCAGCAGCTTCTCAACTCTCTACGAGCAGTACTTC CASSFSTLYEQYF
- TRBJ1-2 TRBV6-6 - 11 TGTGCCAGCAGTTACGCAGAAGGGATGGACTTC CASSYAEGMDF
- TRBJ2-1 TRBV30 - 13 TGTGCCTGGAGTGACCAACAGGGCAATGAGCAGTTCTTC CAWSDQQGNEQFF
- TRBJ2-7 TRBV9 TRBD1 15 TGTGCCAGCAGCGTAGAGGGGGCTACCCCCTACGAGCAGTACTTC CASSVEGATPYEQYF
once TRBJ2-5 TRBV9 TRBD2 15 TGTGCCAGCAGCGTAGATAGCGGGGGTTTGGAGACCCAGTACTTC CASSVDSGGLETQYF
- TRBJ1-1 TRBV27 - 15 TGTGCCAGCAGTTTAGGGTTTCCCTCCCACACTGAAGCTTTCTTT CASSLGFPSHTEAFF
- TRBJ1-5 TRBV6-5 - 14 TGTGCCAGCAGACGAACAGGGTACAACCAGCCCCAGCATTTT CASRRTGYNQPQHF
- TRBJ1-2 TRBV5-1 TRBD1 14 TGCGCCAGCAGCTTGGGACAGGGGCTCTATGGCTACACCTTC CASSLGQGLYGYTF
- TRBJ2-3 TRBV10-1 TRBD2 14 TGCGCCAGCCCCCAAAGCGGGGGCACAGATACGCAGTATTTT CASPQSGGTDTQYF
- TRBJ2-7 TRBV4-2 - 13 TGTGCCAGCAGTTTCGGACAAACCTACGAGCAGTACTTC CASSFGQTYEQYF
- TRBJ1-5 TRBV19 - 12 TGTGCCAGTAGTATAGGGTATCAGCCCCAGCATTTT CASSIGYQPQHF
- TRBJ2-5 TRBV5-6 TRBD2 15 TGTGCCAGCGAAACGCTAGCGGGGCCTGCGGAGACCCAGTACTTC CASETLAGPAETQYF
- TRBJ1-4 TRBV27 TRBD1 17 TGTGCCAGCAGTACGACCGGGACAGGACCAACTAATGAAAAACTGTTTTTT CASSTTGTGPTNEKLFF
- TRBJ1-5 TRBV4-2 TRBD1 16 TGTGCCAGCAGCCACGATTCAGGGGGGTCGGGTCAGCCCCAGCATTTT CASSHDSGGSGQPQHF
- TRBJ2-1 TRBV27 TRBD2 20 TGTGCCAGCAGTTTGATCTGGTCTGTGGCTAGCGGGGTTAAGGCCCATGAGCAGTTCTTC CASSLIWSVASGVKAHEQFF
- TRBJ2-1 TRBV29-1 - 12 TGCAGCGTTGAAATGCCCTCGGGTGAGCAGTTCTTC CSVEMPSGEQFF
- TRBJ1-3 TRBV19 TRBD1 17 TGTGCCAGTTCCGTGGACAGGGAACACACTGGAGGAAACACCATATATTTT CASSVDREHTGGNTIYF